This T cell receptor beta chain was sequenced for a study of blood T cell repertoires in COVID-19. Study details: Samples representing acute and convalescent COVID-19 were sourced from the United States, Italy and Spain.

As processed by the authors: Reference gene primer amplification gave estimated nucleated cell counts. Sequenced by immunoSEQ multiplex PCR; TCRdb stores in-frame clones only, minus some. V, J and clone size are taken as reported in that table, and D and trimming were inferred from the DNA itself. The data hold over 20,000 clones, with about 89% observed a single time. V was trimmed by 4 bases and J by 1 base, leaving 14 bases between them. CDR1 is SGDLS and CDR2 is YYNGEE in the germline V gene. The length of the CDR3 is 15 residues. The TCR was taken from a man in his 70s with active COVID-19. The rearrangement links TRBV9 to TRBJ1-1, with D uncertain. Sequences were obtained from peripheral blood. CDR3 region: CASSPGEETNTEAFF. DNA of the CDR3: TGTGCCAGCAGCCCCGGTGAAGAAACGAACACTGAAGCTTTCTTT.